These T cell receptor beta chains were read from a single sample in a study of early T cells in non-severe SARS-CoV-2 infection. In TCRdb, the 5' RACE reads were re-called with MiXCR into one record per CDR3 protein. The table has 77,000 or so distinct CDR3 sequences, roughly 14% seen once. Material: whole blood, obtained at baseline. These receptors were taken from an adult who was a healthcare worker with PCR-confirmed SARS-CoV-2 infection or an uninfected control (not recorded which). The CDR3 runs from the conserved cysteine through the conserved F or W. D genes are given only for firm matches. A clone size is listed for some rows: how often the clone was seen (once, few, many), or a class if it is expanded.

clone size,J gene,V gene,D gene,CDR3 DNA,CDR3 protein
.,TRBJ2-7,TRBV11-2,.,TGTGCCAGCAGCTTACGGCCCCGGGCGGGGGAGCAGTACTTC,CASSLRPRAGEQYF
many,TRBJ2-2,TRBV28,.,TGTGCCAGCAGTTTATCGGACCGGGCAGGGGAGCTGTTTTTT,CASSLSDRAGELFF
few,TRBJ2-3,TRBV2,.,TGTGCCAGCAGTGAAGCCCCCCAAACGCAGTATTTT,CASSEAPQTQYF
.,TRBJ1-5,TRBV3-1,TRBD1,TGTGCCAGCAGCCAAAGTTTTGCAGGGGGCGAGCCCCAGCATTTT,CASSQSFAGGEPQHF
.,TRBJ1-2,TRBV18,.,TGTGCCAGCTCACCTCAGCGGGAGCCCTATGGCTACACCTTC,CASSPQREPYGYTF
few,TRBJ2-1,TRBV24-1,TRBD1,TGTGCCACCGGCCCGGGACAGGCGACAGGATACAATGAGCAGTTCTTC,CATGPGQATGYNEQFF
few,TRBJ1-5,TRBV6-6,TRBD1,TGTGCCAGCAGTTACACGGGACAGAGAAATCAGCCCCAGCATTTT,CASSYTGQRNQPQHF
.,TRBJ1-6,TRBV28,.,TGTGCCAGCAGTTCCGGGGGTATAGTTAATTCACCCCTCCACTTT,CASSSGGIVNSPLHF
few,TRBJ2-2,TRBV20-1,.,TGCAGTGCTCAGGCCTTCACCGGGGAGCTGTTTTTT,CSAQAFTGELFF
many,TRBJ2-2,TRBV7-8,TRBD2,TGTGCCAGCAGCTTAGCGCGGGAGACTGCAACCACCGGGGAGCTGTTTTTT,CASSLARETATTGELFF
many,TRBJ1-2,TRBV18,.,TGTGCCAGCACTTTGGACAACGAAGGCTATGGCTACACCTTC,CASTLDNEGYGYTF
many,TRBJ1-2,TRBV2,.,TGTGCCAGCAGTGAACAGGGTGGTCACTATGGCTACACCTTC,CASSEQGGHYGYTF
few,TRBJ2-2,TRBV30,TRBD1,TGTGCCTGGGCGGGACAGGGCGGCGGGGAGCTGTTTTTT,CAWAGQGGGELFF
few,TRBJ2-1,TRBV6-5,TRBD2,TGTGCCAGCAGTTACCAGGGACTAGCGGGAGGGCCCTACAATGAGCAGTTCTTC,CASSYQGLAGGPYNEQFF
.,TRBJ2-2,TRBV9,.,TGTGCCAGCAGCCCCCAGCCCACCGGGGAGCTGTTTTTT,CASSPQPTGELFF
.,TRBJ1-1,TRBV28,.,TGTGCCAGCAGACAACCCGGGGGGGGTCGGACTGAAGCTTTCTTT,CASRQPGGGRTEAFF
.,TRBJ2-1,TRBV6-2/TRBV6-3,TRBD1,TGTGCCAGCAGGCCGACAGGGGCCTACAATGAGCAGTTCTTC,CASRPTGAYNEQFF
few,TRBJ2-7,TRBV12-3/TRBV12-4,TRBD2,TGTGCCAGCAGTGGGGCTACTAGCGGGGCCTACGAGCAGTACTTC,CASSGATSGAYEQYF
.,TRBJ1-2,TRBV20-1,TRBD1,TGCAGTGCTAGAGATTGGGACAGCGAAGTCTATGGCTACACCTTC,CSARDWDSEVYGYTF
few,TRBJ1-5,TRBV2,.,TGTGCCAGCAGTCCGGGACTCCAAAGCAATCAGCCCCAGCATTTT,CASSPGLQSNQPQHF
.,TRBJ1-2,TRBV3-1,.,TGTGCCAGCAGCCAAAGGGTGCTCAACTATGGCTACACCTTC,CASSQRVLNYGYTF
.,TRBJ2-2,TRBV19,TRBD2,TGTGCCAGTAGAATTGCGGGAGGGACCGGGGAGCTGTTTTTT,CASRIAGGTGELFF
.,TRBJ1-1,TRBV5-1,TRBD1,TGCGCCAGCAGTCCAGGGGGCCGTATGAACACTGAAGCTTTCTTT,CASSPGGRMNTEAFF
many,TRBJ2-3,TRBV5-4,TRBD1,TGTGCCAGCAGCTTGGTGGACAGGCCGGAGTCAGATACGCAGTATTTT,CASSLVDRPESDTQYF
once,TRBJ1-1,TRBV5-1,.,TGCGCCAGCAGCTTGCGAACGGTCGGAAACACTGAAGCTTTCTTT,CASSLRTVGNTEAFF
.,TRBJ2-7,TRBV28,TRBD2,TGTGCCAGCAGTTTGAGGGGGACTAGCTACGAGCAGTACTTC,CASSLRGTSYEQYF
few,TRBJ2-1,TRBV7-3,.,TGTGCCAGCAGCTTAGGAGGACTACACAATGAGCAGTTCTTC,CASSLGGLHNEQFF
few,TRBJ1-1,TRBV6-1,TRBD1,TGTGCCAGCAGTATCCAGACAGGGAGGAACACTGAAGCTTTCTTT,CASSIQTGRNTEAFF
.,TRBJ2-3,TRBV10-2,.,TGCGCCAGCAGTGTGACTAGTAGCACAGATACGCAGTATTTT,CASSVTSSTDTQYF
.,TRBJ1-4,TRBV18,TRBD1,TGTGCCAGCTCACTAAATCCGGGACAGGGGCAACTGTTTTTT,CASSLNPGQGQLFF
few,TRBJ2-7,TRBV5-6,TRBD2,TGTGCCAGCAGCTCCTGGACTAGCGGGAGGAACGAGCAGTACTTC,CASSSWTSGRNEQYF